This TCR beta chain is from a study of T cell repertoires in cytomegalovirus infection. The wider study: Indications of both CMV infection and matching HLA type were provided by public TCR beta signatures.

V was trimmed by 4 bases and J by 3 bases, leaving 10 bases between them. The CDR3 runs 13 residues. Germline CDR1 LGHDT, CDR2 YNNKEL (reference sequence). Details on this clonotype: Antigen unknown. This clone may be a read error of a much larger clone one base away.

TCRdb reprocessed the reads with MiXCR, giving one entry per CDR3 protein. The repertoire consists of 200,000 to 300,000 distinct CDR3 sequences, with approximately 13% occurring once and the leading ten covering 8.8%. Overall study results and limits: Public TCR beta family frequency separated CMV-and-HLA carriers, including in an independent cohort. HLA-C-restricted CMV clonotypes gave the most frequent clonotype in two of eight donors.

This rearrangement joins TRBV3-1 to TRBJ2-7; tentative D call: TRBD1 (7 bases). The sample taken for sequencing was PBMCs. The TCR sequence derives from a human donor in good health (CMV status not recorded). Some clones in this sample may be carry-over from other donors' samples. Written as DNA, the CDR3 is TGTGCCAGCAGCCGCGGGGACAGCTACGAGCAGTACTTC. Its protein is CASSRGDSYEQYF.